The 30 T cell receptor beta chains listed next were all sequenced from one sample in a study of blood T cell repertoires in COVID-19. Using immunoSEQ multiplex PCR, the repertoire was profiled, and TCRdb retains in-frame clones only, with some absent. The sample lists around 220,000 clones; approximately 86% were seen once. Sequenced: peripheral blood. The receptors were sampled from a woman aged 80 or older with active or convalescent COVID-19.

The J gene is TRBJ1-5, the V gene TRBV28; 9 nucleotides line up with TRBD1. After removal of 3 bases from V and 7 bases from J, the junction contained 10 bases not matched to a gene. Looked up from germline, CDR1 is MDHEN and CDR2 is SYDVKM. The CDR3 sequence is 16 residues long. The CDR3 DNA reads TGTGCCAGCAGTTTGTACTCTACAGGGGGCGAGCAGCCCCAGCATTTT. This encodes CASSLYSTGGEQPQHF.

The J gene is TRBJ1-2, the V gene TRBV9; TRBD1 might be the D (6 bases). The germline gives CDR1 SGDLS, CDR2 YYNGEE. The CDR3 loop spans 15 amino acids. The ends were cut back, 4 bases at V and 5 bases at J, with 18 bases in the middle. The CDR3 coding sequence is TGTGCCAGCAGCCTGACAAAGGACAGACCTTATGGCTACACCTTC. Protein sequence: CASSLTKDRPYGYTF.

The J gene is TRBJ2-7, the V gene TRBV7-8; TRBD2 matches at 10 bases. This CDR3 region has 16 residues. Trimming took 7 bases from V and 3 from J; bases not matched to a gene: 12. Germline values: CDR1 SGHVS, CDR2 FQNEAQ. The DNA for the CDR3 is TGTGCCAGCAAACCGGGACTAGCGATAAGTTTCTACGAGCAGTACTTC. This gives the protein CASKPGLAISFYEQYF.

This clone showed up just a few times. The genes are TRBV3-1 (or the pseudogene TRBV3-2) and TRBJ2-7, with 13 bases aligning to TRBD2. The CDR3 covers 16 residues. The junction had 4 bases not matched to a gene; V was cut back by 1 base and J by 4 bases. Germline lookup yields CDR1 LGHDT and CDR2 YNNKEL (reference sequence). CDR3 in DNA: TGTGCCAGCAGCCAAGCCGGACTAGCGGGAGAGTACGAGCAGTACTTC. It encodes CASSQAGLAGEYEQYF.

This chain links TRBV27 with TRBJ2-2; no clear D gene. Trimming removed 5 bases from V and 6 bases from J, with 4 bases in between. The CDR3 contains 11 residues. Germline V lookup: CDR1 MNHEY, CDR2 SMNVEV (reference sequence). CDR3 residues: CASSSSGELFF. The CDR3 DNA reads TGTGCCAGCAGTAGCTCCGGGGAGCTGTTTTTT.

The CDR3 DNA reads as TGTGCCAGCAGTCTCCCGACAGGAGAAGCTTTCTTT. It codes for CASSLPTGEAFF. This sequence joins TRBV6-6 and TRBJ1-1, with D possibly TRBD1 on 6 matching bases. The V and J ends lost 5 bases and 8 bases respectively, with 12 bases between them. The germline V gene has CDR1 MNHNY and CDR2 SVGAGI (reference sequence). This CDR3 comprises 12 residues.

The count of this clone is one. CDR3 amino acids: CASSLDAVAGATGGSTDTQYF. The CDR3 nucleotides are TGCGCCAGCAGCTTGGACGCGGTAGCGGGAGCAACAGGGGGTAGCACAGATACGCAGTATTTT. The rearrangement links TRBV5-1 to TRBJ2-3; tentatively, D is TRBD2 (9 bases). Trimming took 0 bases from V and 0 from J, leaving 26 bases between them. The CDR3 has 21 amino acids. Per the germline V gene, CDR1 is SGHRS and CDR2 is YFSETQ.

The genes are TRBV25-1 and TRBJ1-4; maybe TRBD1 (5 bases). CDR3 length: 17 amino acids. From germline, CDR1 is MGHDK and CDR2 SYGVNS. Trimming left V 3 bases short and J 2 bases short, with 16 bases between. The CDR3 region has the DNA TGTGCCAGCAGTGACTCAGGGTGGACGAACACTAATGAAAAACTGTTTTTT. It specifies CASSDSGWTNTNEKLFF.

This clone was counted a single time. This sequence joins TRBV11-3 and TRBJ2-2; D possibly corresponds to TRBD1 (6 bases). The CDR3 is 16 amino acids. V gave up 6 bases and J gave up 5 bases, with 19 bases separating them. Germline CDR1 SGHNT, CDR2 YENEEA. The CDR3 DNA follows: TGTGCCAGCAGTTTTAGAATGGCAGGGGATACCGGGGAGCTGTTTTTT. Protein: CASSFRMAGDTGELFF.

This clone was found a few times. This chain connects TRBV5-1 to TRBJ2-3; no clear D gene. Germline V CDR1 and CDR2: SGHRS, YFSETQ. This CDR3 has 16 residues. V dropped 5 bases and J dropped 0 bases, with 16 bases sitting between them. The CDR3, as DNA: TGCGCCAGCAGATCCATGTCAGGTACTAGCACAGATACGCAGTATTTT. Translation gives CASRSMSGTSTDTQYF.

This clone was counted only a few times. The rearrangement uses TRBV7-8 and TRBJ1-2; maybe TRBD1 (6 bases). CDR3 size: 14 residues. The V gene's germline CDR1 is SGHVS and CDR2 FQNEAQ. The V gene lost 3 bases and the J gene lost 3 bases, with 11 bases spanning the gap. The CDR3 here is CASSLGAVYYGYTF. Here the CDR3 DNA reads TGTGCCAGCAGCTTGGGGGCAGTCTACTATGGCTACACCTTC.

V is TRBV6-8 and J is TRBJ1-4, with D unresolved. Germline-derived CDR1 and CDR2 are MNHGY and SAAAGT. The CDR3 length is 16 residues. With 2 bases removed from V and 8 bases from J, the gap between germline ends came to 18 bases. The CDR3 bases are TGTGCCAGCAGTTACCCGCGGGTCGACCGAGTAGAAAAACTGTTTTTT. This encodes CASSYPRVDRVEKLFF.

This chain links TRBV29-1 with TRBJ2-2; 7 bases are shared with TRBD1. Unmatched junction bases numbered 9, after V lost 6 bases and J lost 5 bases. Germline lookup yields CDR1 SQVTM and CDR2 ANQGSEA. The CDR3 sequence is 14 residues long. The CDR3 reads CSVRTTGYTGELFF. In DNA, the CDR3 is TGCAGCGTCAGGACGACAGGGTATACCGGGGAGCTGTTTTTT.

The V call is TRBV21-1, the J call TRBJ2-1; the D call TRBD2 from the table was never checked on the DNA. TRBV21-1 is flagged as a pseudogene. The CDR3 loop spans 16 amino acids. As DNA, the CDR3 is TGTGCCAGCAGCAATCCAGGACTAGCCGTCTACAATGAGCAGTTCTTC. Amino acid sequence: CASSNPGLAVYNEQFF.

The gene calls are TRBV7-6 and TRBJ2-1; 7 positions agree with TRBD2. Trimming cost V 2 bases and J 0 bases; bases outside gene matches: 7. In germline, CDR1 is SGHVS, CDR2 FNYEAQ. The CDR3 is 17 residues long. The CDR3 loop reads CASSLSGALRSYNEQFF. CDR3 DNA: TGTGCCAGCAGCTTAAGCGGGGCCCTCCGCTCCTACAATGAGCAGTTCTTC.

Note on this clone: A junction end diverges from the germline sequence, so it may reflect a read error. The V and J genes are TRBV5-1 and TRBJ2-1, with TRBD1 matching 7 bases. Per the germline V gene, CDR1 is SGHRS and CDR2 is YFSETQ. This CDR3 contains 15 residues. CDR3 bases: TGCGCCAGCAGGTTGGAAGGGACAGTATACAATGAGCAGTTCTTC. As protein: CASRLEGTVYNEQFF.

The rearrangement uses TRBV9 and TRBJ2-7; TRBD1 might be the D (6 bases). Germline CDR1 reads SGDLS; CDR2 reads YYNGEE. The CDR3 has 17 amino acids. V dropped 3 bases and J dropped 4 bases, with 23 bases sitting between them. In DNA, the CDR3 is TGTGCCAGCAGCGCCCAGGTAGGGGGATTATCCCCTTACGAGCAGTACTTC. It encodes CASSAQVGGLSPYEQYF.

The chain links TRBV28 to TRBJ1-5; 9 bases map to TRBD1. With 3 bases clipped from V and 6 bases from J, the junction kept 6 bases outside the gene matches. The CDR3 contains 15 residues. Germline CDR1 MDHEN, CDR2 SYDVKM. DNA for the CDR3: TGTGCCAGCAGTTTCCTGGGACAGGGCGGTCAGCCCCAGCATTTT. Translated: CASSFLGQGGQPQHF.

This chain joins TRBV3-1 (or the pseudogene TRBV3-2) and TRBJ1-3; unclear D gene. V was clipped by 1 base and J by 7 bases, with 14 bases between them. The CDR3 runs 15 residues. From germline, CDR1 is LGHDT and CDR2 YNNKEL (reference sequence). The CDR3 coding sequence is TGTGCCAGCAGCCAAGGGCCAGGTGGTGGGAACACCATATATTTT. It specifies CASSQGPGGGNTIYF.

The chain uses TRBV7-9 and TRBJ1-6, with D unresolved. CDR1 and CDR2 (germline): SEHNR, FQNEAQ (reference sequence). Deletions cut 5 bases from V and 8 bases from J, with 7 bases between. The CDR3 spans 12 residues. The CDR3 DNA is TGTGCCAGCAGCCGGGATGATTCACCCCTCCACTTT. Residues: CASSRDDSPLHF.

The rearrangement links TRBV28 to TRBJ2-3; 12 bases match TRBD2. V shed 6 bases and J 5 bases; nucleotides not matched to a gene: 3. Germline values: CDR1 MDHEN, CDR2 SYDVKM. The CDR3 is made up of 14 amino acids. CDR3 DNA sequence: TGTGCCAGCAGGCGGACTAGCGGGATAGATACGCAGTATTTT. Amino acids: CASRRTSGIDTQYF.

The chain links TRBV6-2 or TRBV6-3 to TRBJ2-7; TRBD2 agrees at 10 bases. The J segment lost 4 bases and the V segment lost 8 bases, leaving 14 bases of the junction unmatched. Germline CDR1 reads MNHEY; CDR2 reads SVGEGT. CDR3 length: 16 residues. The CDR3 loop reads CASCWARIAGGYEQYF. The CDR3 nucleotides read TGTGCCAGCTGTTGGGCGCGTATAGCGGGGGGATACGAGCAGTACTTC.

This sequence joins TRBV10-1 and TRBJ1-5; TRBD1 matches at 10 bases. This CDR3 comprises 17 residues. Germline V lookup: CDR1 WNHNN, CDR2 SYGVQD (reference sequence). With 6 bases clipped from V and 0 bases from J, the junction kept 8 bases outside the gene matches. The CDR3 spells CASRAGTGDNSNQPQHF. CDR3 coding DNA: TGCGCCAGCAGGGCCGGGACAGGGGATAATAGCAATCAGCCCCAGCATTTT.

The chain links TRBV18 to TRBJ2-6; TRBD1 might be the D (6 bases). This CDR3 contains 15 residues. The V gene's germline CDR1 is KGHSH and CDR2 LQKENI. V lost 4 bases to trimming and J lost 1 base, with 8 bases between them. The CDR3 nucleotides are TGTGCCAGCTCACTACAGGGTTCTGGGGCCAACGTCCTGACTTTC. Translating it yields CASSLQGSGANVLTF. Variable domain in full (rest from reference TRBV18 and TRBJ2-6): NAGVMQNPRHLVRRRGQEARLRCSPMKGHSHVYWYRQLPEEGLKFMVYLQKENIIDESGMPKERFSAEFPKEGPSILRIQQVVRGDSAAYFCASSLQGSGANVLTFGAGSRLTVL.

This clone was seen a single time. The V gene is TRBV2, the J gene TRBJ1-6; D may be TRBD1 (6 bases). The V end lost 6 bases, the J end lost 4 bases, and 13 bases lay between the germline ends. CDR3 length: 15 amino acids. Germline V gene lookup returns CDR1 SNHLY and CDR2 FYNNEI. CDR3: CASRDQGNYNSPLHF. The CDR3 DNA is TGTGCCAGCAGAGATCAGGGGAATTATAATTCACCCCTCCACTTT.

The V and J genes are TRBV3-1 (or the pseudogene TRBV3-2) and TRBJ1-4; 7 nucleotides agree with TRBD1. The V gene end was trimmed by 3 bases and the J gene end by 7 bases; junction bases not matched to a gene: 2. The CDR3 has 13 amino acids. CDR1 and CDR2 (germline): LGHDT, YNNKEL (reference sequence). The DNA of the CDR3 is TGTGCCAGCAGCCATCGGGACAGTGAAAAACTGTTTTTT. Residues: CASSHRDSEKLFF.

The chain links TRBV2 to TRBJ1-2; D gene ambiguous. V lost 5 bases and J lost 5, with 9 bases in between. The CDR3 contains 12 residues. Germline lookup yields CDR1 SNHLY and CDR2 FYNNEI. The CDR3 DNA follows: TGTGCCAGCAGTCCTAACGGGTATGGCTACACCTTC. Residues: CASSPNGYGYTF. The full variable domain, in which reference TRBV2 and TRBJ1-2 provide the parts outside the CDR3, is EPEVTQTPSHQVTQMGQEVILRCVPISNHLYFYWYRQILGQKVEFLVSFYNNEISEKSEIFDDQFSVERPDGSNFTLKIRSTKLEDSAMYFCASSPNGYGYTFGSGTRLTVV.

The chain employs TRBV18 and TRBJ1-1; 10 bases are a match to TRBD1. The V gene's germline CDR1 is KGHSH and CDR2 LQKENI. The CDR3 sequence is 13 residues long. V lost 8 bases to trimming and J lost 5 bases; unmatched junction nucleotides: 5. The CDR3 region has the DNA TGTGCCAGCCAGGGACAGGGGTATACTGAAGCTTTCTTT. Translation gives CASQGQGYTEAFF.

Details on this clone: The same CDR3 also results from other DNA sequences found in this sample. CDR3 sequence reads: CASRTGGNEQFF. As DNA, the CDR3 is TGTGCCAGCAGGACAGGGGGGAATGAGCAGTTCTTC. The genes are TRBV2 and TRBJ2-1, with TRBD1 matching 9 bases. This CDR3 region has 12 residues. The V and J ends lost 6 bases and 7 bases, in that order; junction bases with no gene match: 1. Looked up from germline, CDR1 is SNHLY and CDR2 is FYNNEI.

The rearrangement joins TRBV18 to TRBJ2-3; D unresolved. Looked up from germline, CDR1 is KGHSH and CDR2 is LQKENI. This CDR3 is built from 14 residues. The ends were cut back, 3 bases at V and 1 base at J, with 8 bases in the middle. This CDR3 reads CASSPPRGTDTQYF. In nucleotides, the CDR3 is TGTGCCAGCTCACCGCCTCGGGGCACAGATACGCAGTATTTT. The full variable domain, in which reference TRBV18 and TRBJ2-3 provide the parts outside the CDR3, is NAGVMQNPRHLVRRRGQEARLRCSPMKGHSHVYWYRQLPEEGLKFMVYLQKENIIDESGMPKERFSAEFPKEGPSILRIQQVVRGDSAAYFCASSPPRGTDTQYFGPGTRLTVL.